This T cell receptor beta chain was sequenced during a study of blood T cells in healthy people across ages. Overall study findings and caveats: Aged donors had fewer naive CD4+ cells and lower diversity than long-lived donors. Researchers report that TCR beta diversity correlated strongly with naive T cell percentage. Using unsorted PBMCs precluded a conclusive naive versus antigen-experienced comparison.

CDR3 length equals 14 residues. With a J-beta primer mix and a sample-barcoded 5' primer, a second PCR ran roughly 6 to 11 cycles. Tags on each cDNA molecule came from a template-switch adaptor with 12 random nucleotides. TCRdb re-called the 5' RACE reads through MiXCR, storing one row per CDR3 protein. The profile covers some 1.5 million distinct CDR3 sequences, with 28% appearing a single time and about 7.7% taken by the ten largest. As regards this clonotype: What it recognizes is unknown.

This receptor was taken from a woman aged 30 to 39 in good health. Sequencing was performed on blood. This chain uses TRBV12-3 or TRBV12-4 with TRBJ2-1, with 7 bases identical to TRBD2. The tail of the sequence fits TRBJ2-7 better, so the J call may be wrong. CDR3: CASTATSSYNEQYF. The CDR3 DNA reads as TGTGCCAGCACCGCGACTAGCTCCTACAATGAGCAGTACTTC.